This TCR beta chain is from a study of cytomegalovirus exposure and HLA in healthy donors. Study-level results: An apparent linkage of common viral pathogens to several of the most significant clusters emerged in a later analysis.

60 Vbeta and 13 Jbeta primers were used in PCR. The protocol was immunoSEQ multiplex PCR, while the TCRdb copy is restricted to in-frame clones and leaves out a portion. The sample table includes around 52,000 clones. Note on this clone: Its target is not known.

Germline CDR1 and CDR2: KGHSH and LQKENI. V was pared by 2 bases and J by 6 bases, with 13 bases between. This CDR3 comprises 15 residues. Sequenced: PBMCs. The rearrangement links TRBV18 to TRBJ1-4; D is unresolved. The clonotype originates from a man aged 40-49 years in good health and CMV-seropositive. CDR3 bases: TGTGCCAGCTCACCAGGAGAGAGGGCAGATGAAAAACTGTTTTTT. Amino acid sequence: CASSPGERADEKLFF. The variable domain in full, completed from reference TRBV18 and TRBJ1-4, reads NAGVMQNPRHLVRRRGQEARLRCSPMKGHSHVYWYRQLPEEGLKFMVYLQKENIIDESGMPKERFSAEFPKEGPSILRIQQVVRGDSAAYFCASSPGERADEKLFFGSGTQLSVL.